This TCR beta chain was retrieved from a study of blood T cells in healthy people across ages. A sample-barcoded 5' primer and a J-beta primer mix were used in a second PCR of about 6 to 12 cycles. The yield of each sample was at least 2.5 million CDR3-containing paired-end reads. MiXCR was run by TCRdb on the 5' RACE reads, yielding one entry per CDR3 protein. The table lists 790,000 or so distinct CDR3 sequences, 56% of them singletons. The CDR3 is 16 amino acids. From germline, CDR1 is MNHEY and CDR2 SVGAGI. V lost 4 bases and J lost 11; bases outside the gene matches: 16. The clonotype was recovered from a middle-aged man in good health. Sequences were obtained from blood. The rearrangement links TRBV6-5 to TRBJ2-5; 10 nucleotides line up with TRBD2. The CDR3 sequence is CASSSLPGTSASEQYF. CDR3 DNA sequence: TGTGCCAGCAGTTCTTTACCCGGGACTAGCGCCAGTGAGCAGTACTTC.